Given below is one TCR beta chain in context. With V trimmed by 5 bases and J by 0 bases, 13 bases remained unmatched. Germline V gene sequence: CDR1 KGHSH, CDR2 LQKENI. There are 19 residues in the CDR3. Study processing details: Amplification of reference gene primers provided the estimated nucleated cell counts. Clones were sequenced by immunoSEQ multiplex PCR, and TCRdb holds only the in-frame ones, with some missing. The V and J calls and the clone size are those of that table, but D and trimming were determined from the DNA. The top ten hold approximately 14% of the sample, which has some 170,000 clones, 80% to 90% seen once. The data were taken from a study of blood T cell repertoires in COVID-19. About the study: Sites in the United States, Italy and Spain provided acute and convalescent COVID-19 samples.

The age range of participants was about 18 to 100 years, with residence in approximately 25 US areas. Membership in each cohort depended on participant-reported clinical history. The chain links TRBV18 to TRBJ2-6; TRBD1 agrees at 7 bases. The clonotype was recovered from a man aged 50 to 60 who had recovered from COVID-19. Input material: PBMCs or T cells enriched from blood (not recorded which). CDR3 sequence (DNA): TGTGCCAGCTCAGTACTCTCGACAGGGTTTTACTCTGGGGCCAACGTCCTGACTTTC. This translates into CASSVLSTGFYSGANVLTF.